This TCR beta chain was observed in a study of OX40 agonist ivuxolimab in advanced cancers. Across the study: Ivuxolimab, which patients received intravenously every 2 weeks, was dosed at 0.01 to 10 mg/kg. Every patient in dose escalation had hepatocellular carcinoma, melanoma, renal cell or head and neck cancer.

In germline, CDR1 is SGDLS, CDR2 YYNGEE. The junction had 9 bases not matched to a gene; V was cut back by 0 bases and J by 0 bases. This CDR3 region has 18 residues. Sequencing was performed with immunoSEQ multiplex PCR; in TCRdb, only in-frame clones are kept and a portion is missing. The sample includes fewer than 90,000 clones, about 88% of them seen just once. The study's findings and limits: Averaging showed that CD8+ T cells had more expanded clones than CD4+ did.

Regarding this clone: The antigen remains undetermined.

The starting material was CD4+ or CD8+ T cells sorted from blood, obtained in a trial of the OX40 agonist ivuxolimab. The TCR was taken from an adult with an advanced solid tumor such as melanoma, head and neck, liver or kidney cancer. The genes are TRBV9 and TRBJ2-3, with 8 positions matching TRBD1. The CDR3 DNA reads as TGTGCCAGCAGCGTAGGAATCGGCAGGGGGCCTAGCACAGATACGCAGTATTTT. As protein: CASSVGIGRGPSTDTQYF.